A single sample gave rise to the 8 T cell receptor beta chains below, sequenced in a study of blood T cell repertoires in COVID-19. Data came from immunoSEQ multiplex PCR; TCRdb stores just in-frame clones and leaves some out. The data show 50,000 to 80,000 clones, with around 80% seen just once and more than 13% held by the top ten. The specimen sequenced was peripheral blood. These receptors were obtained from a man aged 55 to 70 with COVID-19, enrolled during active disease.

The chain has TRBV7-3 and TRBJ2-6, with 9 bases that match TRBD1. With V trimmed by 5 bases and J by 2 bases, 4 bases remained unmatched. The length of the CDR3 is 16 residues. Germline lookup yields CDR1 SGHTA and CDR2 FQGTGA. CDR3 coding DNA: TGTGCCAGCAGCCCAACAGGGGGCACTGGGGCCAACGTCCTGACTTTC. It translates to CASSPTGGTGANVLTF.

This clone was seen a few times. The rearrangement joins TRBV24-1 to TRBJ2-2; D may be TRBD1 (6 bases). The CDR3 has 14 residues. The germline V gene has CDR1 KGHDR and CDR2 SFDVKD. Trimming stripped 5 bases from V and 7 bases from J, with 13 bases between. CDR3: CATSATQGFGELFF. Written as DNA, the CDR3 is TGTGCCACCAGTGCCACTCAGGGGTTCGGGGAGCTGTTTTTT.

The chain uses TRBV5-5 and TRBJ2-5, with D perhaps matching TRBD1 (5 bases). Looked up from germline, CDR1 is SGHKS and CDR2 is YYEKEE (reference sequence). This CDR3 has 14 amino acids. Trimming pared 1 base from V and 1 base from J, leaving 8 bases between. The chain's CDR3 is CASSLSQGQETQYF. The CDR3 DNA reads as TGTGCCAGCAGCTTGTCTCAGGGCCAAGAGACCCAGTACTTC.

The chain is built from TRBV18 and TRBJ2-1; 9 positions agree with TRBD1. The CDR3 length is 14 residues. Germline V gene lookup returns CDR1 KGHSH and CDR2 LQKENI. Germline trimming cut 6 bases from V and 7 bases from J; bases unmatched to any gene: 7. This CDR3 is CASSSGTGRNEQFF. CDR3 in DNA: TGTGCCAGCTCTTCCGGGACAGGGAGGAATGAGCAGTTCTTC.

J is TRBJ2-5 and V is TRBV21-1; TRBD1 is the table's D call, not checked against the DNA. TRBV21-1 is labeled a pseudogene. CDR3 length: 16 residues. Here the CDR3 reads CASSKRGQGAGETQYF. Written as DNA, the CDR3 is TGTGCCAGCAGCAAACGAGGACAGGGTGCAGGAGAGACCCAGTACTTC.

The CDR3 here is CATSSPGQINEKLFF. The CDR3 nucleotides read TGTGCCACCAGCAGTCCGGGACAGATTAATGAAAAACTGTTTTTT. The chain uses TRBV15 and TRBJ1-4; 7 bases are shared with TRBD1. Per the germline V gene, CDR1 is LNHNV and CDR2 is YYDKDF (reference sequence). The CDR3 runs 15 residues. V was clipped by 3 bases and J by 4 bases; unmatched bases: 5.

J is TRBJ1-1 and V is TRBV28, with 10 bases lining up with TRBD1. V shed 4 bases, J shed 0 bases, and the junction held 2 bases outside the gene matches. Germline assignment: CDR1 MDHEN and CDR2 SYDVKM. This CDR3 has 15 amino acids. The CDR3 region is CASSSGQGLNTEAFF. In nucleotides, the CDR3 is TGTGCCAGCAGTTCGGGACAGGGGCTGAACACTGAAGCTTTCTTT.

The chain joins TRBV6-5 to TRBJ2-5, with a possible D match to TRBD2 (6 bases). Trimming removed 6 bases at V and 5 bases at J, with 16 bases between. The length of the CDR3 is 14 residues. Germline CDR1 reads MNHEY; CDR2 reads SVGAGI. As DNA, the CDR3 is TGTGCCAGCAGGCAAGCACTAGCCACCGAGACCCAGTACTTC. Residues: CASRQALATETQYF.